This T cell receptor (beta chain) was obtained from a study of T cells in localized non-small cell lung cancer. Findings of the study overall: There was higher T cell clonality in uninvolved adjacent lung than in tumor, and it was highest there. A denser population of T cells in blood accompanied longer overall survival.

The method was immunoSEQ multiplex PCR; TCRdb's version includes in-frame clones alone and lacks a portion of them. Here the sample spans 20,000 to 25,000 clones, approximately 84% being singletons. With respect to this clone: As yet, its antigen is unknown.

Germline CDR1 and CDR2: MNHEY and SVGAGI. CDR3 length equals 13 residues. V gave up 7 bases and J gave up 1 base, with 10 bases separating them. The chain recombines TRBV6-5 with TRBJ1-1; no clear D. This specimen was peripheral blood, taken before any cancer treatment. The sequence was obtained from a man between 40 and 75 years old with stage I lung adenocarcinoma. Here the CDR3 DNA reads TGTGCCAGCACGGAGGGCCCGAACACTGAAGCTTTCTTT. This codes for CASTEGPNTEAFF.